Below are 23 T cell receptor beta chains sequenced from a single sample in a study of cytomegalovirus exposure and HLA in healthy donors. The PCR used 60 Vbeta and 13 Jbeta primers. Sequencing was performed with immunoSEQ multiplex PCR; in TCRdb, only in-frame clones are kept and a portion is missing. The sample holds around 200,000 clones, approximately 80% seen once. The material sequenced was PBMCs. These TCRs come from a boy under 18 in good health and CMV-seronegative.

The V gene is TRBV14, the J gene TRBJ2-5; D gene ambiguous. The V and J ends lost 1 base and 5 bases respectively, with 14 bases between them. This CDR3 region has 15 residues. Germline CDR1 and CDR2: SGHDN and FVKESK. The CDR3 sequence is CASSQGRRMLETQYF. In DNA, the CDR3 is TGTGCCAGCAGCCAAGGAAGGCGGATGCTGGAGACCCAGTACTTC.

The chain combines TRBV13 with TRBJ2-7; maybe TRBD1 (6 bases). Germline CDR1 reads PRHDT; CDR2 reads FYEKMQ (reference sequence). V lost 6 bases and J 2 bases, leaving 14 bases between the germline ends. The CDR3 has 14 amino acids. The CDR3 DNA reads as TGTGCCAGCAGTTATAAGGGACAAACCTACGAGCAGTACTTC. The encoded protein is CASSYKGQTYEQYF.

The chain recombines TRBV5-1 with TRBJ2-1, with 10 bases lining up with TRBD1. Germline trimming cut 0 bases from V and 4 bases from J; bases unmatched to any gene: 7. The CDR3 is made up of 17 amino acids. CDR1 SGHRS and CDR2 YFSETQ come from the germline V gene. The DNA for the CDR3 is TGCGCCAGCAGCTTGGCCACCGGGACAGGGGCATACAATGAGCAGTTCTTC. Amino acid sequence: CASSLATGTGAYNEQFF.

For the CDR3, the DNA is TGTGCCAGCAGCATCAGGACTAGCGGTCTCTACAATGAGCAGTTCTTC. Amino acids: CASSIRTSGLYNEQFF. J is TRBJ2-1 and V is TRBV7-2, with 10 positions matching TRBD2. The V and J ends lost 5 bases and 3 bases, in that order; junction bases with no gene match: 7. The CDR3 spans 16 residues. The germline V gene has CDR1 SGHTA and CDR2 FQGNSA.

The V gene is TRBV27, the J gene TRBJ2-1, with 7 bases aligning to TRBD2. Germline values: CDR1 MNHEY, CDR2 SMNVEV (reference sequence). V lost 6 bases, J lost 4 bases, and 9 bases stayed unmatched. The CDR3 has 15 residues. The CDR3 is CASSQTSERYNEQFF. The DNA for the CDR3 is TGTGCCAGCAGCCAAACTAGCGAGAGGTACAATGAGCAGTTCTTC.

The chain recombines TRBV7-8 with TRBJ2-5; 12 nucleotides align to TRBD2. Germline V gene lookup returns CDR1 SGHVS and CDR2 FQNEAQ. The trim removed 4 bases at V and 7 bases at J, leaving 1 base unmatched. The CDR3 covers 13 residues. The chain's CDR3 is CASSSTSGGTQYF. CDR3 nucleotide sequence: TGTGCCAGCAGCTCGACTAGCGGGGGGACCCAGTACTTC.

The chain employs TRBV6-5 and TRBJ1-6, with D hard to call. CDR3 size: 15 residues. Trimming stripped 0 bases from V and 10 bases from J, with 13 bases between. The V gene's germline CDR1 is MNHEY and CDR2 SVGAGI. The CDR3 DNA follows: TGTGCCAGCAGTTACTCGAGACGAGGGCTCTCACCCCTCCACTTT. Amino acid sequence: CASSYSRRGLSPLHF.

The chain is built from TRBV7-2 and TRBJ1-2; 9 bases are shared with TRBD1. V lost 9 bases to trimming and J lost 1 base; unmatched junction nucleotides: 12. From germline, CDR1 is SGHTA and CDR2 FQGNSA. The CDR3 is 16 amino acids. In DNA, the CDR3 is TGTGCCAGGGCCCGCCTGGGACAGGGACTTAACTATGGCTACACCTTC. As protein: CARARLGQGLNYGYTF. The whole variable domain, remainder taken from reference TRBV7-2 and TRBJ1-2, is GAGVSQSPSNKVTEKGKDVELRCDPISGHTALYWYRQSLGQGLEFLIYFQGNSAPDKSGLPSDRFSAERTGGSVSTLTIQRTQQEDSAVYLCARARLGQGLNYGYTFGSGTRLTVV.

The V and J genes are TRBV5-4 and TRBJ2-1; 16 bases are shared with TRBD2. This CDR3 is 20 amino acids long. Trimming took 4 bases from V and 2 from J; bases not matched to a gene: 12. The germline CDR1 and CDR2 sequences are SGHNT and YYREEE (reference sequence). The CDR3 sequence is CASSPGTSGRAGMAYNEQFF. The CDR3 DNA follows: TGTGCCAGCAGCCCTGGGACTAGCGGGAGGGCGGGGATGGCCTACAATGAGCAGTTCTTC.

The genes are TRBV10-3 and TRBJ1-2; TRBD1 matches at 7 bases. The CDR3 sequence is 14 residues long. Germline CDR1 ENHRY, CDR2 SYGVKD. V shed 7 bases and J 8 bases; nucleotides not matched to a gene: 13. The CDR3 nucleotides are TGTGCCATCACCATGCAGGGGGATGGAGTAGGCTACACCTTC. Its protein product is CAITMQGDGVGYTF.

This clone came up once. The chain uses TRBV29-1 and TRBJ2-3, with 8 bases that match TRBD1. The CDR3 is 13 amino acids. Germline trimming cut 8 bases from V and 6 bases from J; bases unmatched to any gene: 10. Germline V CDR1 and CDR2: SQVTM, ANQGSEA. As DNA, the CDR3 is TGCAGCCATGACAGGGGTCAAGGGGATACGCAGTATTTT. Protein: CSHDRGQGDTQYF.

The chain recombines TRBV10-3 with TRBJ1-1; D call uncertain. Germline CDR1 is ENHRY and CDR2 is SYGVKD. V was trimmed by 7 bases and J by 4 bases, leaving 13 bases between them. This CDR3 is 13 amino acids long. CDR3 DNA: TGTGCCATCACGGGTGCCGAGGGCACTGAAGCTTTCTTT. This gives the protein CAITGAEGTEAFF.

The rearrangement links TRBV7-9 to TRBJ1-2; maybe TRBD1 (6 bases). The V end lost 5 bases, the J end lost 4 bases, and 14 bases lay between the germline ends. The CDR3 runs to 14 residues. CDR1 SEHNR and CDR2 FQNEAQ come from the germline V gene (reference sequence). The CDR3 nucleotides read TGTGCCAGCAGCGCACCAGGGGCAGGCTATGGCTACACCTTC. This encodes CASSAPGAGYGYTF.

This clone was detected only once. This chain links TRBV10-1 with TRBJ1-5; TRBD1 matches 9 bases. Per germline, CDR1 WNHNN and CDR2 SYGVQD (reference sequence). The trim removed 11 bases at V and 9 bases at J, leaving 11 bases unmatched. The CDR3 spans 13 residues. The DNA for the CDR3 is TGCGCCCCCCAGGGACAGGGAGTAGGGCCCCAGCATTTT. As protein: CAPQGQGVGPQHF.

The chain uses TRBV9 and TRBJ1-2; the match to TRBD1 covers 9 bases. Trimming at V came to 3 bases and at J to 4 bases, leaving 4 bases not matched to a gene. Germline V gives CDR1 SGDLS, CDR2 YYNGEE. This CDR3 region has 14 residues. The CDR3 DNA sequence: TGTGCCAGCAGCGCCGCGGACAGGGGCTATGGCTACACCTTC. Its protein product is CASSAADRGYGYTF.

The chain uses TRBV30 and TRBJ1-1; 8 positions agree with TRBD1. This CDR3 spans 14 amino acids. Germline CDR1 and CDR2: GTSNPN and SVGIG (reference sequence). V lost 5 bases, J lost 10 bases, and 15 bases stayed unmatched. The CDR3 spells CAWAAGGGSGGAFF. CDR3 in DNA: TGTGCCTGGGCGGCAGGGGGCGGTTCAGGTGGAGCTTTCTTT. The entire variable domain, with the rest obtained from reference TRBV30 and TRBJ1-1, is as follows: SQTIHQWPATLVQPVGSPLSLECTVEGTSNPNLYWYRQAAGRGLQLLFYSVGIGQISSEVPQNLSASRPQDRQFILSSKKLLLSDSGFYLCAWAAGGGSGGAFFGQGTRLTVV.

This rearrangement joins TRBV20-1 to TRBJ1-1; D perhaps matches TRBD1 (5 bases). V dropped 1 base and J dropped 10 bases, with 10 bases sitting between them. Germline V gene lookup returns CDR1 DFQATT and CDR2 SNEGSKA (reference sequence). The CDR3 contains 11 residues. The DNA of the CDR3 is TGCAGTGCTAGAGTTCAAGGGGTAGCTTTCTTT. Its protein product is CSARVQGVAFF.

This chain joins TRBV5-6 and TRBJ2-1; 7 bases are shared with TRBD2. Trimming removed 0 bases from V and 7 bases from J; junction bases left unmatched: 7. Germline assignment: CDR1 SGHDT and CDR2 YYEEEE. CDR3 length: 15 residues. The CDR3, as DNA: TGTGCCAGCAGCTTGGTGGGAGGGCGGGGAAATGAGCAGTTCTTC. Translated: CASSLVGGRGNEQFF.

CDR3 in DNA: TGTGCCAGAAGCTTACTTAGCGCCGAACTTTCTTCCTACGAGCAGTACTTC. Translated, it gives CARSLLSAELSSYEQYF. The genes are TRBV5-3 and TRBJ2-5, with D possibly TRBD2 on 5 matching bases. The J call is uncertain, as TRBJ2-7 better fits the DNA end. TRBV5-3 is designated an ORF whose function remains uncertain. The CDR3 sequence is 17 residues long.

CDR3 protein: CASSGLRASDQETQYF. In DNA form, the CDR3 reads TGTGCCAGCTCGGGTCTGAGGGCTAGCGACCAAGAGACCCAGTACTTC. V gene TRBV9 combines with J gene TRBJ2-5; the D gene is possibly TRBD2 (6 bases). V was clipped by 7 bases and J by 0 bases, with 19 bases between them. Germline CDR1 is SGDLS and CDR2 is YYNGEE. CDR3 length equals 16 residues.

Only one count was recorded for this clone. The rearrangement joins TRBV5-4 to TRBJ1-6; D gene uncertain. The CDR3 totals 12 residues. Germline-derived CDR1 and CDR2 are SGHNT and YYREEE (reference sequence). Trimming shortened V by 0 bases and J by 10 bases, and 5 bases separated the two germline ends. CDR3 nucleotides: TGTGCCAGCAGCTTGGTGGGCTCACCCCTCCACTTT. It translates to CASSLVGSPLHF.

This CDR3 is CASSQGTSGRSSYNEQFF. The CDR3 region has the DNA TGCGCCAGCAGCCAGGGGACTAGCGGGAGGTCCTCCTACAATGAGCAGTTCTTC. V and J are TRBV4-3 and TRBJ2-1, with 15 bases fitting TRBD2. CDR1 and CDR2 (germline): LGHNA, YSLEER. V lost 3 bases and J lost 0; bases outside the gene matches: 3. The CDR3 runs 18 residues.

The chain employs TRBV5-4 and TRBJ2-5, with D possibly matching TRBD2 (7 bases). Germline CDR1 reads SGHNT; CDR2 reads YYREEE (reference sequence). This CDR3 spans 14 amino acids. Trimming cost V 3 bases and J 4 bases, with 13 bases left between them. CDR3 DNA sequence: TGTGCCAGCAGCTGGCCGGGGGGCGTAGAGACCCAGTACTTC. This translates into CASSWPGGVETQYF.